The clone carrying this T cell receptor (beta chain) was recorded only once. The source of the sample is a study of blood T cell repertoires in COVID-19. The CDR3 loop spans 14 amino acids. The ends were cut back, 2 bases at V and 1 base at J, with 8 bases in the middle. Germline CDR1 LNHNV, CDR2 YYDKDF (reference sequence). The table came from immunoSEQ multiplex PCR; TCRdb's copy has only in-frame clones and leaves some out. The repertoire holds 350,000 to 450,000 clones, with about 88% as singletons. The TCR sequence derives from a human donor in a cohort sampled during active COVID-19. The genes are TRBV15 and TRBJ1-2, with D perhaps matching TRBD1 (6 bases). The specimen sequenced was peripheral blood. The CDR3 region has the DNA TGTGCCACCAGCAGAAGACAGGTTAACTATGGCTACACCTTC. Translation gives CATSRRQVNYGYTF.